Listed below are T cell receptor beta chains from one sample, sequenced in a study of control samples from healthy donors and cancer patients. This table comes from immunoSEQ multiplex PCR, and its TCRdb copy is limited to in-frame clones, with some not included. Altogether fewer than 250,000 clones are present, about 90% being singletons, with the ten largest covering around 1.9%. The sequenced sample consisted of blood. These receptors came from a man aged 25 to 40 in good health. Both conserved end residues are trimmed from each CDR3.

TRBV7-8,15,ASSFSEYRLNTGELF
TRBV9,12,ASSPGGDADTQY
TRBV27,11,ASSLGTPRREY
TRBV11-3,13,ASSPDGSSYNEQF
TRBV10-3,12,AISERGTNQPQH
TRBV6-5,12,ASSYGGETQPQH
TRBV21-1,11,ASSIRDYNEQF
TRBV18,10,ASSRTGLGAF
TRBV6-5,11,ASSRTGSYGYT
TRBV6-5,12,ASSYSSSGNTIY
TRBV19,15,ASSIPGLRLVGTEAF
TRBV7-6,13,ASSPGRVENSPLH
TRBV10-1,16,ASSEGTGWRHSNQPQH
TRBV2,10,ASNRVDEKLF
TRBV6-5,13,ASRPDWATNEKLF
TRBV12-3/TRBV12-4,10,ASSFPNTEAF
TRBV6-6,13,ASRIGQGSNSGYT